One sample yielded the 24 T cell receptor beta chains listed below, sequenced in a study of T cells in women clearing cervical HPV infection. Some clones are missing from TCRdb's copy, which holds only in-frame ones; the method was immunoSEQ multiplex PCR. This table lists about 30,000 clones. Sequenced input: blood buffy coat. The receptors were gathered from a woman between 18 and 75 years old with a cervical HPV16 infection that either progressed to CIN3+ or cleared (not recorded which).

In regard to this clone: With the read ending 3 residues before the CDR3 end, the germline J gene is used to fill in that end. The chain combines TRBV6-1 with TRBJ2-2; perhaps TRBD2 as D (5 bases). CDR1 and CDR2 (germline): MNHNS, SASEGT. The CDR3 has 16 amino acids. Trimming cost V 2 bases and J 4 bases, with 14 bases left between them. The CDR3 bases that were read are TGTGCCAGCAGTGAATTTGTTGCGGGTCGCACCGGGGAG. Residues: CASSEFVAGRTGE. The entire CDR3 protein is CASSEFVAGRTGELFF.

The DNA read from the CDR3 is TGCGCCAGCAGCCTCTCAGGGGTTGATGAAAAA. Amino acid sequence: CASSLSGVDEK. The CDR3 in full is CASSLSGVDEKLFF. This chain joins TRBV5-1 and TRBJ1-4, with a tentative D call TRBD1 (6 bases). The read ends 3 residues shy of where the CDR3 ends; the end is completed using the germline J gene. Trimming left V 4 bases short and J 6 bases short, with 13 bases between. The CDR3 covers 14 residues. Germline values: CDR1 SGHRS, CDR2 YFSETQ.

Details on this clone: The sequenced fragment ends 3 residues before the CDR3 boundary, so the rest is inferred from the germline J gene. V usage is TRBV2 and J usage is TRBJ1-4; D is undetermined. From germline, CDR1 is SNHLY and CDR2 FYNNEI. The CDR3 extends over 11 amino acids. CDR3 bases read: TGTGCCAGCAGTGAGGACTCACCA. Translated: CASSEDSP. The entire CDR3 reads CASSEDSPLFF.

A word on this clone: The CDR3 end is not reached by the read, which stops 3 residues before it; the germline J gene fills it in. The chain employs TRBV18 and TRBJ1-1; D is perhaps TRBD1 (5 bases). CDR3 length: 16 amino acids. The germline V gene encodes CDR1 KGHSH and CDR2 LQKENI. The CDR3 here is CASSPLIAGPAYEAFF. CDR3 DNA, as far as it was read: TGTGCCAGCTCACCATTAATAGCGGGGCCCGCCTACGAG. The whole variable domain, filled in from reference TRBV18 and TRBJ1-1, reads NAGVMQNPRHLVRRRGQEARLRCSPMKGHSHVYWYRQLPEEGLKFMVYLQKENIIDESGMPKERFSAEFPKEGPSILRIQQVVRGDSAAYFCASSPLIAGPAYEAFFGQGTRLTVV.

With regard to this clone: Sequencing ends 3 residues short of the CDR3 end; the germline J gene provides the rest. The chain uses TRBV27 and TRBJ1-5; the D gene is possibly TRBD1 (6 bases). Trimming shortened V by 0 bases and J by 8 bases, and 17 bases separated the two germline ends. Germline values: CDR1 MNHEY, CDR2 SMNVEV (reference sequence). There are 16 residues in the CDR3. CDR3 amino acids: CASSLSQTGPKEPQHF. The CDR3 DNA, read in part, is TGTGCCAGCAGTTTATCGCAGACAGGCCCTAAGGAGCCC.

Comment on this clone: The missing CDR3 end, 3 residues past where the read stops, is filled in from the germline J gene. The chain is built from TRBV5-1 and TRBJ2-5, with a tentative D call TRBD2 (5 bases). The CDR3 consists of 13 residues. From germline, CDR1 is SGHRS and CDR2 YFSETQ. The ends were cut back, 0 bases at V and 3 bases at J, with 6 bases in the middle. The covered CDR3 bases are TGCGCCAGCAGCTTGGTACTAGAAGAGACC. Encoded protein: CASSLVLEET. From start to end, the CDR3 is CASSLVLEETQYF. Together with reference TRBV5-1 and TRBJ2-5, the CDR3 gives the full variable domain: KAGVTQTPRYLIKTRGQQVTLSCSPISGHRSVSWYQQTPGQGLQFLFEYFSETQRNKGNFPGRFSGRQFSNSRSEMNVSTLELGDSALYLCASSLVLEETQYFGPGTRLLVL.

On this clone itself: At one end the junction does not follow the germline gene, possibly because of a read error. The DNA ends 3 residues before the CDR3 does, and the rest of the CDR3 is filled in from the germline J gene. The chain is built from TRBV12-3 or TRBV12-4 and TRBJ2-4, with D hard to call. The CDR3 extends over 13 amino acids. The sequenced CDR3 bases are TGTACCAGCAGTTTAGTATCAGGAAACATT. This translates into CTSSLVSGNI. The full-length CDR3 reads as CTSSLVSGNIQYF.

Notes on this clone: The read finishes 3 residues shy of the CDR3 end, and the germline J gene is used to complete it. The V call is TRBV5-1, the J call TRBJ1-2; D perhaps matches TRBD1 (6 bases). CDR3 length: 16 amino acids. Trimming pared 0 bases from V and 5 bases from J, leaving 17 bases between. The V gene's germline CDR1 is SGHRS and CDR2 YFSETQ. The CDR3 reads CASSLASDSRFYGYTF. The CDR3 DNA, read in part, is TGCGCCAGCAGCTTGGCCTCGGACAGTCGCTTTTATGGC.

Turning to this clone: The CDR3 end lies 3 residues beyond the end of the read and is filled in from the germline J gene. Within the sample, other DNA sequences also encode this same CDR3. V is TRBV20-1 and J is TRBJ2-7, with 8 bases lining up with TRBD2. This CDR3 comprises 15 residues. Germline values: CDR1 DFQATT, CDR2 SNEGSKA (reference sequence). Trimming took 5 bases from V and 5 from J; bases not matched to a gene: 14. The CDR3 bases that were read are TGCAGTGCTCCCCGGGCCAGCGGGAGTAGCCACGAG. Its protein product is CSAPRASGSSHE. The whole CDR3 protein is CSAPRASGSSHEQYF.

On this clone itself: The read terminates 3 residues ahead of where the CDR3 ends, so the germline J gene completes it. The rearrangement links TRBV27 to TRBJ2-3; 8 bases map to TRBD2. The J segment lost 4 bases and the V segment lost 5 bases, leaving 8 bases of the junction unmatched. Germline CDR1 is MNHEY and CDR2 is SMNVEV (reference sequence). The length of the CDR3 is 15 residues. The DNA read from the CDR3 is TGTGCCAGCAGTATTAAAGCGGGAGCGGCAGATACG. It encodes CASSIKAGAADT. From start to end, the CDR3 is CASSIKAGAADTQYF.

The CDR3 reads CASSPSGQLTYEQYF. The CDR3 bases that were read are TGCGCCAGCAGCCCATCGGGACAGTTAACCTACGAG. V is TRBV5-1 and J is TRBJ2-7; 7 bases fit TRBD1. The CDR3 extends 3 residues past the end of the read, so its final part is completed from the germline J gene. CDR3 length: 15 residues. Germline trimming cut 4 bases from V and 2 bases from J; bases unmatched to any gene: 9. Per the germline V gene, CDR1 is SGHRS and CDR2 is YFSETQ.

As concerns this clone: Read coverage stops 3 residues before the CDR3 terminus; the germline J gene supplies the remainder. J is TRBJ1-2 and V is TRBV12-3 or TRBV12-4; TRBD1 is a possible D gene (5 bases). V lost 9 bases to trimming and J lost 2 bases, with 13 bases between them. This CDR3 is built from 13 residues. The CDR3 sequence is CASFSGGNYGYTF. The covered CDR3 bases are TGTGCCAGTTTTTCGGGGGGGAACTATGGC.

In regard to this clone: Read sequence stops 3 residues before the CDR3 end, and the germline J gene provides the missing end. The chain is built from TRBV7-8 and TRBJ2-3, with a weak D call TRBD2 (6 bases). This CDR3 is 15 amino acids long. Looked up from germline, CDR1 is SGHVS and CDR2 is FQNEAQ. This chain's CDR3 is CASSPMGGSNQPQYF. The part of the CDR3 DNA that was read is TGTGCCAGCAGCCCCATGGGGGGAAGCAATCAGCCG.

Partial CDR3 DNA: TGTGCCAGCAGCTTATTTAACATCGCAAGCTCTGGGGCCAACGTG. This encodes CASSLFNIASSGANV. The CDR3 reads in full as CASSLFNIASSGANVLFF. This chain joins TRBV13 and TRBJ2-2; perhaps TRBD1 as D (5 bases). Read data end 3 residues before the CDR3 end; the end is taken from the germline J gene. CDR3 length: 18 amino acids. The germline V gene encodes CDR1 PRHDT and CDR2 FYEKMQ (reference sequence).

Concerning this clone: The read ends 3 residues early relative to the CDR3; the germline J gene fills the gap. This chain uses TRBV28 with TRBJ2-3; D is perhaps TRBD2 (5 bases). The V gene lost 6 bases and the J gene lost 4 bases, with 17 bases spanning the gap. The CDR3 contains 15 residues. Germline CDR1 reads MDHEN; CDR2 reads SYDVKM. CDR3 DNA (partial): TGTGCCAGCAGGAAACTAGTTAACTTTCCAGATACG. This codes for CASRKLVNFPDT. The full-length CDR3 reads as CASRKLVNFPDTQYF.

As regards this clone: The read is 3 residues too short to cover the CDR3 end, so that end is filled in from the germline J gene. V is TRBV20-1 and J is TRBJ2-1, with TRBD2 identical over 11 bases. The trim removed 5 bases at V and 7 bases at J, leaving 7 bases unmatched. The CDR3 runs to 14 residues. Germline assignment: CDR1 DFQATT and CDR2 SNEGSKA (reference sequence). The CDR3 protein is CSAPLAGGRNEQFF. CDR3 DNA, as far as it was read: TGCAGTGCTCCCCTAGCGGGGGGACGGAATGAG.

Worth noting for this clone: The read ends 3 residues shy of where the CDR3 ends; the end is completed using the germline J gene. The gene calls are TRBV29-1 and TRBJ2-7, with 9 bases matching TRBD1. CDR3 length: 13 residues. V gave up 4 bases and J gave up 5 bases; unmatched junction bases: 6. Per the germline V gene, CDR1 is SQVTM and CDR2 is ANQGSEA. The part of the CDR3 DNA that was read is TGCAGCGTTGGACAGGGGGGCGGGGACGAG. Translation: CSVGQGGGDE. The full CDR3 reads CSVGQGGGDEQYF.

In regard to this clone: The read halts 3 residues ahead of the CDR3 end, with the missing end drawn from the germline J gene. The chain recombines TRBV12-5 with TRBJ1-2; D may be TRBD1 (6 bases). CDR3 length: 16 amino acids. V was shortened by 3 bases and J by 2 bases, with 16 bases between the two germline ends. Per the germline V gene, CDR1 is LGHNT and CDR2 is FRNRAP. The CDR3 loop is CASGFFVQGPNYGYTF. Partial CDR3 DNA: TGTGCTAGTGGTTTCTTCGTCCAGGGGCCAAACTATGGC.

Worth noting for this clone: The read gets to within 3 residues of the CDR3 end, and the germline J gene fills in the rest. This chain connects TRBV6-1 to TRBJ1-5, with D possibly matching TRBD1 (5 bases). V lost 4 bases, J lost 2 bases, and 9 bases lay in between. Germline values: CDR1 MNHNS, CDR2 SASEGT. The CDR3 spans 14 residues. CDR3 residues: CASSVRERNQPQHF. The CDR3 DNA, read in part, is TGTGCCAGCAGTGTCAGGGAGCGCAATCAGCCC.

In regard to this clone: The read falls 3 residues short of the CDR3 end, and the missing part is taken from the germline J gene. The V and J genes are TRBV5-6 and TRBJ2-3; 8 bases are a match to TRBD2. Germline CDR1 and CDR2: SGHDT and YYEEEE. The CDR3 contains 15 residues. Partial CDR3 DNA: TGTGCCAGCAGCTTTCGGATAAGCGGGAGAGAGACG. The encoded protein is CASSFRISGRET. In full, the CDR3 is CASSFRISGRETQYF.

As for this clone: The CDR3 end is not reached by the read, which stops 3 residues before it; the germline J gene fills it in. The chain joins TRBV5-6 to TRBJ2-3, with a tentative D call TRBD1 (6 bases). The germline gives CDR1 SGHDT, CDR2 YYEEEE. The CDR3 covers 14 residues. The V and J ends lost 3 bases and 4 bases respectively, with 12 bases between them. The part of the CDR3 DNA that was read is TGTGCCAGCAGCTATCAACAGGGCCCAGATACG. It is translated as CASSYQQGPDT. The entire CDR3 reads CASSYQQGPDTQYF. Full variable domain (missing parts from reference TRBV5-6 and TRBJ2-3): DAGVTQSPTHLIKTRGQQVTLRCSPKSGHDTVSWYQQALGQGPQFIFQYYEEEERQRGNFPDRFSGHQFPNYSSELNVNALLLGDSALYLCASSYQQGPDTQYFGPGTRLTVL.

Concerning this clone itself: The CDR3 end falls 3 residues outside the read, so it is completed with the germline J gene. The V call is TRBV13, the J call TRBJ2-1; 8 bases map to TRBD1. The V gene end was trimmed by 5 bases and the J gene end by 5 bases; junction bases not matched to a gene: 2. The CDR3 length is 13 residues. CDR1 PRHDT and CDR2 FYEKMQ come from the germline V gene (reference sequence). CDR3 loop: CASSKGQDNEQFF. The CDR3 bases that were read are TGTGCCAGCAGCAAGGGACAGGACAATGAG. Full variable domain (remainder filled in from reference TRBV13 and TRBJ2-1): AAGVIQSPRHLIKEKRETATLKCYPIPRHDTVYWYQQGPGQDPQFLISFYEKMQSDKGSIPDRFSAQQFSDYHSELNMSSLELGDSALYFCASSKGQDNEQFFGPGTRLTVL.

For this clone: The read terminates 3 residues before the CDR3 end, so the remaining end is supplied by the germline J gene. The V call is TRBV4-1, the J call TRBJ1-2; no clear D. Per the germline V gene, CDR1 is MGHRA and CDR2 is YSYEKL. The V end was cut by 1 base, the J end by 7 bases, with 7 bases between. CDR3 length: 12 residues. The CDR3: CASSQVSGGYTF. The CDR3 DNA, read in part, is TGCGCCAGCAGCCAAGTATCCGGTGGC.

Of note for this clone: The read falls 3 residues short of the CDR3 end, and the missing part is taken from the germline J gene. The genes are TRBV13 and TRBJ2-3; unclear D gene. The CDR3 is 13 residues long. V was cut by 5 bases and J by 1 base, with 7 bases left in between. Germline CDR1 and CDR2: PRHDT and FYEKMQ (reference sequence). The CDR3 spells CASSIRGTDTQYF. The CDR3 DNA, read in part, is TGTGCCAGCAGCATCAGAGGCACAGATACG.